Listed below are T cell receptor beta chains from one sample, sequenced in a study of blood T cell repertoires in COVID-19. Clones were read by immunoSEQ multiplex PCR, and TCRdb kept only the in-frame ones, dropping some. This table holds over 15,000 clones, around 83% found once. Sequencing input: peripheral blood. Receptor source: a man in his 70s with acute or convalescent COVID-19. CDR3s include the opening cysteine and the closing phenylalanine or tryptophan. The order of the fields is CDR3 protein, V gene.

CDR3aa: CASRQTLGGNQPQHF; v_gene: TRBV7-8
CDR3aa: CAISEGGYNSPLHF; v_gene: TRBV10-3
CDR3aa: CSASSFDRDTEAFF; v_gene: TRBV20-1
CDR3aa: CASSLVTSPNTEAFF; v_gene: TRBV5-4
CDR3aa: CASSPGTSAQETQYF; v_gene: TRBV4-2
CDR3aa: CASAIGQTYEQYF; v_gene: TRBV12-3/TRBV12-4
CDR3aa: CASSPDREQGDEQYF; v_gene: TRBV5-6
CDR3aa: CASKASGGNEQFF; v_gene: TRBV2
CDR3aa: CASSPRTGGSGGYTF; v_gene: TRBV7-9
CDR3aa: CASSSDGQIYGYTF; v_gene: TRBV6-5
CDR3aa: CATSEGGGTSGTNEQFF; v_gene: TRBV24-1
CDR3aa: CASSPGLAATDTQYF; v_gene: TRBV7-9
CDR3aa: CASSFYTTRGEPQHF; v_gene: TRBV27
CDR3aa: CASSSGLDNTIYF; v_gene: TRBV5-1
CDR3aa: CASSYRQAAYEQYF; v_gene: TRBV5-1
CDR3aa: CASRAPKAFF; v_gene: TRBV6-5
CDR3aa: CASSLKQLSDTQYF; v_gene: TRBV11-2
CDR3aa: CASSHLTSGTDTQYF; v_gene: TRBV4-3
CDR3aa: CASSSFNSNEQFF; v_gene: TRBV5-4
CDR3aa: CASNDRGQDEKLFF; v_gene: TRBV5-1
CDR3aa: CASRKDEGEQYF; v_gene: TRBV19
CDR3aa: CASSSYGTSVDNEQFF; v_gene: TRBV7-2
CDR3aa: CAISVSGETQYF; v_gene: TRBV10-3
CDR3aa: CASTSRFGQGPAGGSYEQYF; v_gene: TRBV19
CDR3aa: CASSLLAGETQYF; v_gene: TRBV7-6
CDR3aa: CASSLSLGQGTTEAFF; v_gene: TRBV7-6
CDR3aa: CASSPVAWRIYEQYF; v_gene: TRBV6-5
CDR3aa: CASSPSVGTSGRAGETQYF; v_gene: TRBV27
CDR3aa: CSASKGASAYGYTF; v_gene: TRBV20-1
CDR3aa: CASTSANTGELFF; v_gene: TRBV2
CDR3aa: CASSLGTSGDYNEQFF; v_gene: TRBV5-4
CDR3aa: CASSGTGAYEQYF; v_gene: TRBV28
CDR3aa: CASSPDRVASGNTIYF; v_gene: TRBV3-1/TRBV3-2
CDR3aa: CASSRDRVSDTQYF; v_gene: TRBV27
CDR3aa: CASSFSGSTGELFF; v_gene: TRBV5-5
CDR3aa: CASSPRTSGDAGELFF; v_gene: TRBV7-3
CDR3aa: CAISDTAGDTTNEKLFF; v_gene: TRBV10-3
CDR3aa: CASSSGVRADTQYF; v_gene: TRBV6-5
CDR3aa: CASTRWTSGKGTDTQYF; v_gene: TRBV2
CDR3aa: CASSQDPSAAVNGYTF; v_gene: TRBV4-2
CDR3aa: CASSAQGASGTEAFF; v_gene: TRBV19
CDR3aa: CASSTSSDQPQHF; v_gene: TRBV5-4
CDR3aa: CASSASSGEFNEQFF; v_gene: TRBV9
CDR3aa: CASSLTGSTGELFF; v_gene: TRBV5-1
CDR3aa: CASSRGPNQPQHF; v_gene: TRBV12-3/TRBV12-4
CDR3aa: CAISETPGAVGANTGELFF; v_gene: TRBV10-3
CDR3aa: CASSDLTPCQPQHF; v_gene: TRBV6-4
CDR3aa: CASSQQDRGDTQYF; v_gene: TRBV3-1/TRBV3-2
CDR3aa: CASSYSNFRAGREQYF; v_gene: TRBV6-5